The entry below gives a single T cell receptor beta chain sequence along with its context. No antigen is known for it. These data are taken from a study of healthy donors' naive CD4 and CD8 T cells. A linear amplification protocol produced the TCR libraries from 500 ng of total RNA. TCRdb re-called the reads with MiXCR, one entry per CDR3 protein. The sample yields 180,000 or so distinct CDR3 sequences, under 85% seen once. Whole-study findings and limits: Possible naive T cell homeostatic proliferation bias remained unaddressed. Naive CD4+ and CD8+ cells reportedly differed in usage of most V and J genes.

CD4+CD8-CD45RO-CD45RA+ cells were naive CD4+; CD8+CD4-CD45RA+CD27bright cells were naive CD8+. This receptor was identified in a pool of human donors in good health; the sample pools cells from several healthy donors. Specimen: naive CD4+ and CD8+ T cells sorted from blood, pooled from several donors.

The CDR3 loop is CASSYNRNTEAFF. The DNA for the CDR3 is TGTGCCAGCAGTTACAACCGGAACACTGAAGCTTTCTTT. The chain combines TRBV6-5 with TRBJ1-1, with unresolved D. V lost 2 bases to trimming and J lost 1 base, with 5 bases between them. This CDR3 comprises 13 residues. The germline gives CDR1 MNHEY, CDR2 SVGAGI.